Each of the 24 T cell receptor beta chains below was sequenced from the same sample in a study of blood T cell repertoires in COVID-19. Produced via immunoSEQ multiplex PCR; TCRdb's table is partial and in-frame only. The profile shows about 220,000 clones, 70% to 90% of them singletons. Sequenced: PBMCs or T cells enriched from blood (not recorded which). These receptors were taken from a woman aged 45 to 65 with acute COVID-19.

This chain uses TRBV7-2 with TRBJ1-6; the D gene is possibly TRBD1 (6 bases). V shed 1 base and J shed 6 bases, with 13 bases lying between them. Germline CDR1 reads SGHTA; CDR2 reads FQGNSA. The CDR3 covers 16 residues. As DNA, the CDR3 is TGTGCCAGCAGCTTAGTGGGGGCAAGGGGTAATTCACCCCTCCACTTT. It encodes CASSLVGARGNSPLHF.

V and J are TRBV5-1 and TRBJ2-7, with a tentative D call TRBD1 (5 bases). V dropped 0 bases and J dropped 2 bases, with 9 bases sitting between them. Germline V gene data show CDR1 as SGHRS and CDR2 as YFSETQ. The CDR3 loop spans 14 amino acids. In nucleotides, the CDR3 is TGCGCCAGCAGCTTGGCTACAGGTGCCTACGAGCAGTACTTC. This codes for CASSLATGAYEQYF.

This sequence joins TRBV7-9 and TRBJ2-3, with a possible D match to TRBD2 (6 bases). The CDR3 extends over 16 amino acids. V lost 5 bases and J 5 bases, leaving 20 bases between the germline ends. Germline CDR1 and CDR2: SEHNR and FQNEAQ (reference sequence). CDR3 coding DNA: TGTGCCAGCAGCCCCCCGGACGGCGGGAAAGGAGATACGCAGTATTTT. It yields the protein CASSPPDGGKGDTQYF.

This clone was seen once. The V call is TRBV12-3 or TRBV12-4, the J call TRBJ2-7; no firm D call. The ends were cut back, 4 bases at V and 3 bases at J, with 7 bases in the middle. There are 12 residues in the CDR3. The CDR3 here is CASSSTLYEQYF. CDR3 nucleotide sequence: TGTGCCAGCAGTTCGACTCTCTACGAGCAGTACTTC.

A few counts support this clone. This chain joins TRBV3-1 (or the pseudogene TRBV3-2) and TRBJ2-6; D not certain. The V and J ends lost 1 base and 0 bases respectively, with 4 bases between them. This CDR3 is built from 15 residues. Germline CDR1 reads LGHDT; CDR2 reads YNNKEL (reference sequence). This CDR3 reads CASSQGSSGANVLTF. The DNA of the CDR3 is TGTGCCAGCAGCCAAGGCAGCTCTGGGGCCAACGTCCTGACTTTC.

The V call is TRBV3-1 (or the pseudogene TRBV3-2), the J call TRBJ1-4; D ambiguous. The V gene lost 4 bases and the J gene lost 8 bases, with 14 bases spanning the gap. Germline V lookup: CDR1 LGHDT, CDR2 YNNKEL (reference sequence). The CDR3 is made up of 14 amino acids. The CDR3 DNA reads TGTGCCAGCAGCCGCGGAGGGTGGACCGAAAAACTGTTTTTT. Translated, it gives CASSRGGWTEKLFF.

V gene TRBV11-3 combines with J gene TRBJ2-2; possibly TRBD1 for D (6 bases). The V gene lost 5 bases and the J gene lost 4 bases, with 17 bases spanning the gap. CDR3 size: 16 residues. CDR1 is SGHNT, CDR2 YENEEA, per germline. The CDR3 region is CASSLTGTRSTGELFF. The CDR3 DNA is TGTGCCAGCAGCCTCACAGGGACGCGGAGCACCGGGGAGCTGTTTTTT.

The J gene is TRBJ1-1, the V gene TRBV30; the D is unclear. CDR1 and CDR2 from the germline V gene are GTSNPN and SVGIG (reference sequence). Trimming removed 3 bases at V and 0 bases at J, with 8 bases between. The CDR3 runs to 13 residues. The CDR3 sequence is CAWRVAMNTEAFF. The CDR3 region has the DNA TGTGCCTGGAGGGTGGCCATGAACACTGAAGCTTTCTTT.

As regards this clone: Other DNA sequences in the same sample also yield this CDR3. The chain combines TRBV20-1 with TRBJ2-7; weak D call: TRBD2 (5 bases). The CDR3 contains 11 residues. The V end lost 7 bases, the J end lost 1 base, and 8 bases lay between the germline ends. From germline, CDR1 is DFQATT and CDR2 SNEGSKA (reference sequence). The CDR3 loop reads CSVQRSYEQYF. CDR3 DNA sequence: TGCAGTGTGCAGCGGTCCTACGAGCAGTACTTC.

The count of this clone is one. The chain combines TRBV5-4 with TRBJ1-5, with 9 bases matching TRBD1. The CDR3 runs to 19 residues. J was trimmed by 2 bases and V by 3 bases; bases with no gene match: 15. Germline CDR1 is SGHNT and CDR2 is YYREEE (reference sequence). The chain's CDR3 is CASSSVPDRGEGGNQPQHF. DNA for the CDR3: TGTGCCAGCAGCTCCGTTCCGGACAGGGGTGAGGGTGGCAATCAGCCCCAGCATTTT. The complete variable domain, with remaining parts taken from reference TRBV5-4 and TRBJ1-5, reads ETGVTQSPTHLIKTRGQQVTLRCSSQSGHNTVSWYQQALGQGPQFIFQYYREEENGRGNFPPRFSGLQFPNYSSELNVNALELDDSALYLCASSSVPDRGEGGNQPQHFGDGTRLSIL.

The V and J genes are TRBV27 and TRBJ2-5, with D possibly matching TRBD2 (6 bases). The V end lost 4 bases, the J end lost 9 bases, and 9 bases lay between the germline ends. The CDR3 has 11 residues. Germline V gives CDR1 MNHEY, CDR2 SMNVEV (reference sequence). The CDR3 region is CASSWGDSQYF. CDR3 nucleotide sequence: TGTGCCAGCAGTTGGGGGGATTCCCAGTACTTC.

The chain employs TRBV10-3 and TRBJ1-2, with TRBD1 as a possible D gene (6 bases). CDR1 and CDR2 from the germline V gene are ENHRY and SYGVKD. This CDR3 is built from 13 residues. V dropped 3 bases and J dropped 8 bases, with 13 bases sitting between them. The CDR3 region is CAISEAGVGGYTF. DNA for the CDR3: TGTGCCATCAGTGAAGCAGGGGTAGGCGGCTACACCTTC.

This rearrangement joins TRBV7-8 to TRBJ2-2; D is undetermined. The CDR3 is 13 residues long. The V end lost 1 base, the J end lost 5 bases, and 5 bases lay between the germline ends. Germline loops: CDR1 SGHVS, CDR2 FQNEAQ. The CDR3 spells CASSLGGTGELFF. CDR3 coding DNA: TGTGCCAGCAGCTTAGGCGGTACCGGGGAGCTGTTTTTT.

The V call is TRBV7-2, the J call TRBJ2-3; TRBD2 matches 10 bases. There are 17 residues in the CDR3. Germline trimming cut 3 bases from V and 5 bases from J; bases unmatched to any gene: 11. Germline CDR1 and CDR2: SGHTA and FQGNSA. CDR3 bases: TGTGCCAGCAGCTTTTTAACAGCGGGAGGGCCGTTAGATACGCAGTATTTT. This translates into CASSFLTAGGPLDTQYF.

The chain joins TRBV13 to TRBJ2-5, with a weak D call TRBD1 (6 bases). Deletions cut 4 bases from V and 0 bases from J, with 15 bases between. Germline V gives CDR1 PRHDT, CDR2 FYEKMQ (reference sequence). The CDR3 loop spans 16 amino acids. The CDR3 nucleotides are TGTGCCAGCAGCTCGACTGACAGGAGGAACCAAGAGACCCAGTACTTC. Protein: CASSSTDRRNQETQYF. Full variable domain (missing parts from reference TRBV13 and TRBJ2-5): AAGVIQSPRHLIKEKRETATLKCYPIPRHDTVYWYQQGPGQDPQFLISFYEKMQSDKGSIPDRFSAQQFSDYHSELNMSSLELGDSALYFCASSSTDRRNQETQYFGPGTRLLVL.

This rearrangement joins TRBV4-3 to TRBJ2-1, with 10 bases that match TRBD2. In germline, CDR1 is LGHNA, CDR2 YSLEER. V gave up 1 base and J gave up 7 bases; unmatched junction bases: 7. The length of the CDR3 is 16 residues. In DNA form, the CDR3 reads TGCGCCAGCAGCCAAGCTGCTAGCGGGAGCTTTAATGAGCAGTTCTTC. Its translation is CASSQAASGSFNEQFF.

V usage is TRBV7-9 and J usage is TRBJ1-1; TRBD1 agrees at 7 bases. The CDR3 is made up of 12 amino acids. Trimming removed 4 bases from V and 7 bases from J; junction bases left unmatched: 3. Germline CDR1 is SEHNR and CDR2 is FQNEAQ (reference sequence). The CDR3 sequence is CASSYGTDEAFF. The CDR3 DNA follows: TGTGCCAGCAGCTACGGGACAGATGAAGCTTTCTTT.

This rearrangement joins TRBV4-1 to TRBJ2-7; D is uncertain. Looked up from germline, CDR1 is MGHRA and CDR2 is YSYEKL. CDR3 length: 13 residues. Trimming took 0 bases from V and 3 from J, leaving 6 bases between them. The CDR3 spells CASSQDRGYEQYF. The CDR3 coding sequence is TGCGCCAGCAGCCAAGATAGAGGCTACGAGCAGTACTTC.

The chain is built from TRBV5-8 and TRBJ2-5; no clear D gene. CDR3 size: 15 residues. V was pared by 3 bases and J by 5 bases, with 17 bases between. CDR1 is SGHTS, CDR2 YDEGEE, per germline. CDR3 in DNA: TGTGCCAGCAGCTCGTACTACTTAGGTAGGGAGACCCAGTACTTC. Encoded protein: CASSSYYLGRETQYF. The full variable domain, its missing parts supplied by reference TRBV5-8 and TRBJ2-5, is EAGVTQSPTHLIKTRGQQATLRCSPISGHTSVYWYQQALGLGLQFLLWYDEGEERNRGNFPPRFSGRQFPNYSSELNVNALELEDSALYLCASSSYYLGRETQYFGPGTRLLVL.

This clone was counted a single time. The rearrangement uses TRBV28 and TRBJ2-7; the match to TRBD2 covers 7 bases. V shed 3 bases, J shed 4 bases, and the junction held 12 bases outside the gene matches. The CDR3 runs to 16 residues. Germline values: CDR1 MDHEN, CDR2 SYDVKM. CDR3: CASSFSALAVIYEQYF. The CDR3, as DNA: TGTGCCAGCAGTTTTTCCGCGCTAGCGGTGATTTACGAGCAGTACTTC.

This chain connects TRBV28 to TRBJ2-7, with TRBD2 matching over 10 bases. The CDR3 covers 16 residues. Germline values: CDR1 MDHEN, CDR2 SYDVKM. V lost 3 bases and J lost 6; bases outside the gene matches: 11. This CDR3 reads CASSFPPGSGRLEQYF. CDR3 DNA sequence: TGTGCCAGCAGTTTCCCCCCGGGTAGCGGGAGGCTCGAGCAGTACTTC.

This chain connects TRBV28 to TRBJ2-4, with D maybe TRBD1 (6 bases). This CDR3 comprises 15 residues. Trimming left V 8 bases short and J 4 bases short, with 18 bases between. The germline V gene has CDR1 MDHEN and CDR2 SYDVKM. Written as DNA, the CDR3 is TGTGCCAGCTGCACGGAAGGGCAGGGGAAAAACATTCAGTACTTC. Amino acids: CASCTEGQGKNIQYF.

This clone was found a few times. This chain links TRBV7-2 with TRBJ1-2; 7 bases agree with TRBD1. Looked up from germline, CDR1 is SGHTA and CDR2 is FQGNSA. The CDR3 runs 12 residues. V lost 5 bases to trimming and J lost 8 bases; unmatched junction nucleotides: 5. The CDR3 sequence: CASSEQGYGYTF. The CDR3 nucleotides read TGTGCCAGCAGCGAACAGGGGTACGGCTACACCTTC.

This chain connects TRBV10-3 to TRBJ2-7, with 12 bases lining up with TRBD1. In germline, CDR1 is ENHRY, CDR2 SYGVKD. The CDR3 is 15 residues long. Trimming removed 2 bases from V and 5 bases from J; junction bases left unmatched: 4. Written as DNA, the CDR3 is TGTGCCATCAGTGAGGGGGGGACAGGGGGCCACGAGCAGTACTTC. Translation: CAISEGGTGGHEQYF.